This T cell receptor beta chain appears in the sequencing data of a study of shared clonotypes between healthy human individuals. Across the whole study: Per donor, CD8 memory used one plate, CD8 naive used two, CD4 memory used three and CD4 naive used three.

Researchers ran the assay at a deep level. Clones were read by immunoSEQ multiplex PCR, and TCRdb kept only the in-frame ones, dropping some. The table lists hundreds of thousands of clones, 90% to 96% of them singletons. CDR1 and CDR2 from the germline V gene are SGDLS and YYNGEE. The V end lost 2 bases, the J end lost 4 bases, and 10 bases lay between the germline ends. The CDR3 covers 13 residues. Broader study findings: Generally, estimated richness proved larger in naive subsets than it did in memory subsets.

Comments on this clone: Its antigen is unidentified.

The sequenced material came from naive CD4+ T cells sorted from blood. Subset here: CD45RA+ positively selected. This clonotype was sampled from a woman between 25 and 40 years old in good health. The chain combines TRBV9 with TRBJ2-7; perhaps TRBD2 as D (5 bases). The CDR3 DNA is TGTGCCAGCAGCGTCGGACTTGAATACGAGCAGTACTTC. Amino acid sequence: CASSVGLEYEQYF.